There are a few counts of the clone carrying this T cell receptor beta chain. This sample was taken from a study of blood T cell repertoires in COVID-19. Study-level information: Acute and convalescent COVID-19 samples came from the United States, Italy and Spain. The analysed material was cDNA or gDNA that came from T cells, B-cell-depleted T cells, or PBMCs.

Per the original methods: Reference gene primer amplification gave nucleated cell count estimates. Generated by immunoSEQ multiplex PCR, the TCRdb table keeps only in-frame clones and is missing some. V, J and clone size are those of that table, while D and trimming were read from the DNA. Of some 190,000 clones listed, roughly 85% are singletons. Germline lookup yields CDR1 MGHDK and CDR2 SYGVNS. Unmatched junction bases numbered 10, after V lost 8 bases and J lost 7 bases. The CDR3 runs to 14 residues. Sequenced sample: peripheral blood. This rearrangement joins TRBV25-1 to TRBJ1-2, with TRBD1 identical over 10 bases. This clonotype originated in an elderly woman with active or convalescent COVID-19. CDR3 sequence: CASSMGQGRSGYTF. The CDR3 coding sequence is TGTGCCAGCTCCATGGGACAGGGGCGGAGTGGCTACACCTTC.